The 5 T cell receptor beta chains listed next were all sequenced from one sample in a study of cytomegalovirus exposure and HLA in healthy donors. Primers for the PCR totalled 60 Vbeta and 13 Jbeta. The repertoire was sequenced with immunoSEQ multiplex PCR; TCRdb's copy has only in-frame clones and lacks some. The profile covers about 170,000 clones, with approximately 81% appearing a single time and approximately 1.6% taken by the ten largest. Material for sequencing was PBMCs. These receptors came from a male donor in good health and CMV-seronegative.

This clone was detected once. The gene calls are TRBV4-2 and TRBJ2-1; 7 bases are a match to TRBD2. The CDR3 is 15 amino acids. With 5 bases clipped from V and 3 bases from J, the junction kept 7 bases outside the gene matches. Germline values: CDR1 LGHNA, CDR2 YNFKEQ. CDR3 nucleotides: TGTGCCAGCAGCGGACTTGGGAGGGGCTACAATGAGCAGTTCTTC. Its protein is CASSGLGRGYNEQFF.

This rearrangement joins TRBV27 to TRBJ2-2; D might be TRBD2 (6 bases). The CDR3 runs to 16 residues. Trimming left V 5 bases short and J 0 bases short, with 13 bases between. In germline, CDR1 is MNHEY, CDR2 SMNVEV (reference sequence). In nucleotides, the CDR3 is TGTGCCAGCAGTAGCGGACTACAAACGAACACCGGGGAGCTGTTTTTT. Amino acids: CASSSGLQTNTGELFF.

DNA for the CDR3: TGTGCCAGCTCACCACGGGTACAGAACGTCTACAATGAGCAGTTCTTC. This encodes CASSPRVQNVYNEQFF. The rearrangement uses TRBV18 and TRBJ2-1; D unresolved. This CDR3 has 16 amino acids. The germline V gene encodes CDR1 KGHSH and CDR2 LQKENI. V was pared by 1 base and J by 3 bases, with 13 bases between.

The chain carries TRBV5-1 and TRBJ2-7; TRBD2 aligns across 7 bases. The ends lost 0 bases at V and 2 bases at J; junction bases unmatched: 2. The CDR3 length is 14 residues. Germline-derived CDR1 and CDR2 are SGHRS and YFSETQ. The CDR3 DNA reads TGCGCCAGCAGCTTGGGGGAGGGGACCTACGAGCAGTACTTC. Amino acids: CASSLGEGTYEQYF.

The gene calls are TRBV10-3 and TRBJ2-7, with 9 bases matching TRBD1. From germline, CDR1 is ENHRY and CDR2 SYGVKD. This CDR3 is 13 amino acids long. V trimming: 7 bases; J trimming: 3 bases; junction bases outside the gene matches: 4. For the CDR3, the DNA is TGTGCCATCAAAGCGGGACAGGGCTACGAGCAGTACTTC. Its protein product is CAIKAGQGYEQYF.